This TCR beta chain originates from a study of blood T cell repertoires in COVID-19. This clone has a count of ten or more. As processed by the authors: Quantification of nucleated cells was approximated via reference gene primer amplification. Using immunoSEQ multiplex PCR, the repertoire was profiled, and TCRdb retains in-frame clones only, with some absent. The DNA was the basis for D and trimming; V, J and clone size are from that table. The sample lists roughly 170,000 clones; approximately 85% were seen once. Trimming removed 4 bases from V and 7 bases from J; junction bases left unmatched: 2. The CDR3 has 14 amino acids. Germline V gene data show CDR1 as MRHNA and CDR2 as SNTAGT.

V and J are TRBV6-4 and TRBJ2-1; TRBD2 agrees at 12 bases. The TCR comes from a man between 35 and 55 years old who had recovered from COVID-19. What was sequenced was peripheral blood. CDR3 nucleotides: TGTGCCAGCAGTGCCGGGACTAGCGGGAATGAGCAGTTCTTC. Protein sequence: CASSAGTSGNEQFF.